The rows below give T cell receptor beta chains drawn from one sample of a study of patients and donors after allogeneic stem cell transplantation. TCRdb reprocessed the RT-PCR reads with MiXCR, giving one entry per CDR3 protein. In the table there are hundreds of thousands of distinct CDR3 sequences, 16% of which are singletons. The sample taken for sequencing was blood, either unsorted or a sorted T cell fraction (not recorded which). These receptors were obtained from a human donor who was either an allogeneic HSCT recipient or a stem cell or donor lymphocyte infusion donor (not recorded which). It is not recorded whose cells these are; they may come from a transplant donor. The CDR3 runs from the conserved cysteine through the conserved F or W. D genes are given only for firm matches. For some rows the clone size is stated as once, few or many, or as a class when expanded; others skip it.

j_call d_call v_call clone_size cdr3_aa cdr3_nt
TRBJ2-4 - TRBV7-8 few CASSLETTVKNIQYF TGTGCCAGCAGCTTAGAAACAACAGTCAAAAACATTCAGTACTTC
TRBJ2-7 - TRBV10-2 few CASSGSHIYEQYF TGCGCCAGCAGCGGCTCCCACATCTACGAGCAGTACTTC
TRBJ2-7 TRBD2 TRBV5-1 - CASSTPGTSGYEQYF TGCGCCAGCAGTACCCCCGGGACTAGTGGGTACGAGCAGTACTTC
TRBJ2-7 - TRBV29-1 many CSVEEGEQYF TGCAGCGTTGAAGAGGGGGAGCAGTACTTC
TRBJ1-1 TRBD1 TRBV20-1 - CSARPRTGEVEAFF TGCAGTGCTAGGCCCCGTACAGGGGAGGTTGAAGCTTTCTTT
TRBJ1-2 - TRBV6-5 many CASSDNRLTYTF TGTGCCAGCAGCGACAATCGCTTGACCTACACCTTC
TRBJ2-1 TRBD2 TRBV4-1 - CASSQPTTSANEQFF TGCGCCAGCAGCCAACCTACTACTAGCGCCAATGAGCAGTTCTTC
TRBJ2-1 TRBD1 TRBV20-1 few CSARGKGTGSNEQFF TGCAGTGCTAGAGGAAAAGGGACAGGGAGCAATGAGCAGTTCTTC
TRBJ1-5 - TRBV2 many CASSEGPGGVSNQPQHF TGTGCCAGCAGTGAAGGTCCGGGGGGCGTGAGCAATCAGCCCCAGCATTTT
TRBJ1-4 - TRBV29-1 - CSVTVQYEKLFF TGCAGCGTGACAGTTCAGTATGAAAAACTGTTTTTT
TRBJ1-1 - TRBV7-9 many CASSLETGNTEAFF TGTGCCAGCAGCTTAGAGACAGGGAACACTGAAGCTTTCTTT
TRBJ1-2 TRBD1 TRBV12-3/TRBV12-4 - CASTQGAFGGYTF TGTGCCAGCACCCAGGGGGCTTTCGGTGGCTACACCTTC
TRBJ2-3 - TRBV6-1 - CASRDPLAGLSTDTQYF TGTGCCAGCAGGGACCCCCTGGCGGGGCTAAGCACAGATACGCAGTATTTT
TRBJ2-6 TRBD1 TRBV19 few CASSSFRQGAGANVLTF TGTGCCAGTAGTAGCTTTAGGCAGGGGGCTGGGGCCAACGTCCTGACTTTC
TRBJ2-7 TRBD2 TRBV7-9 many CASSASGRRYEQYF TGTGCCAGCAGTGCTAGCGGGAGGAGGTACGAGCAGTACTTC
TRBJ2-7 TRBD1 TRBV20-1 - CSAPLQGAYEQYF TGCAGTGCTCCCCTACAGGGGGCCTACGAGCAGTACTTC
TRBJ2-3 - TRBV5-4 - CASSLAAGGGDTQYF TGTGCCAGCAGCTTGGCCGCAGGGGGAGGGGATACGCAGTATTTT
TRBJ2-5 - TRBV11-2 - CASSLARGGTETQYF TGTGCCAGCAGCCTCGCAAGGGGGGGGACTGAGACCCAGTACTTC
TRBJ2-5 - TRBV7-8 few CASSLARPPRETQYF TGTGCCAGCAGCTTAGCAAGGCCGCCGAGAGAGACCCAGTACTTC
TRBJ2-1 - TRBV9 many CASSVVTGSYNEQFF TGTGCCAGCAGCGTAGTTACAGGGTCCTACAATGAGCAGTTCTTC
TRBJ2-7 TRBD2 TRBV10-3 - CAISLTGLAGRGIYEQYF TGTGCCATCAGCCTCACGGGACTAGCGGGTAGAGGTATATACGAGCAGTACTTC
TRBJ2-5 TRBD2 TRBV7-2 many CASSLAGAGEETQYF TGTGCCAGCAGCTTAGCTGGCGCGGGGGAAGAGACCCAGTACTTC
TRBJ2-5 TRBD1 TRBV12-3/TRBV12-4 - CASRPEQGAWETQYF TGTGCCAGCAGGCCCGAGCAGGGGGCATGGGAGACCCAGTACTTC
TRBJ2-3 - TRBV15 few CATSRVGRTDTQYF TGTGCCACCAGCAGGGTGGGACGCACAGATACGCAGTATTTT
TRBJ2-2 - TRBV19 - CASSIEGDTGELFF TGTGCCAGTAGTATCGAGGGGGACACCGGGGAGCTGTTTTTT
TRBJ2-7 TRBD1 TRBV6-5 few CASSYIGDRVPEQYF TGTGCCAGCAGTTACATTGGGGACAGGGTACCCGAGCAGTACTTC
TRBJ2-1 TRBD1 TRBV20-1 few CSVFPSDRGRYNEQFF TGCAGTGTTTTCCCCTCGGACAGGGGGCGTTACAATGAGCAGTTCTTC
TRBJ2-7 - TRBV6-4 - CASSDKQGPPYEQYF TGTGCCAGCAGTGACAAACAGGGTCCCCCCTACGAGCAGTACTTC
TRBJ1-4 TRBD1 TRBV15 few CATSKGQGEEKLFF TGTGCCACCAGCAAAGGACAGGGGGAGGAAAAACTGTTTTTT
TRBJ1-6 - TRBV4-2 - CASSQGGGSNSPLHF TGTGCCAGCAGCCAAGGGGGCGGTTCTAATTCACCCCTCCACTTT